This T cell receptor (beta chain) was captured by sequencing in a study of vaccination and CD4 T cells after COVID-19. Overall study findings and caveats: Convalescent patients showed a median roughly 90% of reactive clones that were seen only post-vaccination.

The Oncomine TCR Beta short-read assay sequenced DNA from cultured CD4+ T cells. TCRdb ran MiXCR on the PCR reads and lists one entry per CDR3 protein. The data contain about 20,000 distinct CDR3 sequences, approximately 50% of them singletons. Treatment specified: roughly nine-day PBMC culture with coronavirus spike peptide pools or control peptides (ViraFEST assay). This clonotype was seen only once. Its specificity is unknown. This receptor was identified in a human donor who had recovered from COVID-19. What was sequenced was CD4+ T cells from blood, cultured in vitro.

The CDR3 loop is CASRDSGRETQYF. DNA of the CDR3: TGTGCCAGCAGGGACTCCGGGAGGGAGACCCAGTACTTC. V and J are TRBV6-1 and TRBJ2-5; 7 bases match TRBD2. The CDR3 sequence is 13 residues long. V was clipped by 6 bases and J by 5 bases; unmatched bases: 6. Germline CDR1 reads MNHNS; CDR2 reads SASEGT.